One sample yielded the 9 T cell receptor beta chains listed below, sequenced in a study of cytomegalovirus exposure and HLA in healthy donors. 60 Vbeta and 13 Jbeta primers were used in PCR. Sequencing used immunoSEQ multiplex PCR; TCRdb keeps in-frame clones, though not all of them. The profile shows more than 200,000 clones, about three quarters of them singletons. Sequenced: PBMCs. These receptors were taken from a young man in good health and CMV-seronegative.

This clone was counted only a few times. The V call is TRBV4-2, the J call TRBJ2-1; 10 bases align to TRBD1. CDR3 length: 15 residues. Germline assignment: CDR1 LGHNA and CDR2 YNFKEQ. With V trimmed by 3 bases and J by 5 bases, 4 bases remained unmatched. CDR3 residues: CASSQTGTGDNEQFF. DNA for the CDR3: TGTGCCAGCAGCCAGACCGGGACAGGGGACAATGAGCAGTTCTTC.

The chain recombines TRBV7-9 with TRBJ2-7; 8 nucleotides line up with TRBD1. V lost 6 bases and J lost 7; bases outside the gene matches: 11. The CDR3 sequence is 14 residues long. Germline assignment: CDR1 SEHNR and CDR2 FQNEAQ (reference sequence). DNA for the CDR3: TGTGCCAGCAGGGCGACAGGGGAGACAGGGGAGCAGTACTTC. This encodes CASRATGETGEQYF.

This clone has just one count. V gene TRBV9 combines with J gene TRBJ2-3; TRBD2 aligns across 12 bases. The trim removed 5 bases at V and 3 bases at J, leaving 7 bases unmatched. CDR1 and CDR2 (germline): SGDLS, YYNGEE. The CDR3 totals 16 residues. The CDR3 sequence is CASSPSGGAFTDTQYF. The CDR3 DNA is TGTGCCAGCAGTCCTAGCGGGGGGGCCTTTACAGATACGCAGTATTTT.

The gene calls are TRBV7-9 and TRBJ2-2, with 8 bases lining up with TRBD1. Germline CDR1 SEHNR, CDR2 FQNEAQ (reference sequence). V gave up 4 bases and J gave up 1 base; unmatched junction bases: 2. This CDR3 comprises 15 residues. CDR3 sequence reads: CASSSGQGNTGELFF. Written as DNA, the CDR3 is TGTGCCAGCAGCTCCGGACAGGGGAACACCGGGGAGCTGTTTTTT. The whole variable domain, filled in from reference TRBV7-9 and TRBJ2-2, reads DTGVSQNPRHKITKRGQNVTFRCDPISEHNRLYWYRQTLGQGPEFLTYFQNEAQLEKSRLLSDRFSAERPKGSFSTLEIQRTEQGDSAMYLCASSSGQGNTGELFFGEGSRLTVL.

Points on this clone: Other DNA sequences in the sample encode the same CDR3. This rearrangement joins TRBV7-9 to TRBJ2-5; possible D gene TRBD2, 6 bases. Per the germline V gene, CDR1 is SEHNR and CDR2 is FQNEAQ (reference sequence). The CDR3 is made up of 13 amino acids. V was shortened by 4 bases and J by 3 bases, with 9 bases between the two germline ends. CDR3: CASSSPGEETQYF. In DNA form, the CDR3 reads TGTGCCAGCAGCTCTCCGGGGGAAGAGACCCAGTACTTC.

V usage is TRBV6-5 and J usage is TRBJ1-5; the D gene is possibly TRBD1 (6 bases). Germline loops: CDR1 MNHEY, CDR2 SVGAGI. The CDR3 covers 12 residues. The V end lost 6 bases, the J end lost 7 bases, and 10 bases lay between the germline ends. CDR3 in amino acids: CASSQGNQPQHF. The CDR3 DNA reads as TGTGCCAGCAGCCAGGGGAACCAGCCCCAGCATTTT.

J is TRBJ2-1 and V is TRBV9, with TRBD1 as a possible D gene (5 bases). This CDR3 has 15 amino acids. Between the trimmed V and J ends, which lost 0 bases and 6 bases, there was a span of 13 bases. Germline V gene data show CDR1 as SGDLS and CDR2 as YYNGEE. DNA for the CDR3: TGTGCCAGCAGCGTAGCGCCCCACGACAGCAATGAGCAGTTCTTC. Encoded protein: CASSVAPHDSNEQFF.

The chain uses TRBV12-5 and TRBJ2-1; TRBD1 matches at 9 bases. CDR1 LGHNT and CDR2 FRNRAP come from the germline V gene. This CDR3 comprises 18 residues. J lost 5 bases, V lost 3 bases, and 14 bases had no gene match. The CDR3 nucleotides are TGTGCTAGTGGTTTTGCGGGACAGGGCGAGATCATTAACAATGAGCAGTTCTTC. This codes for CASGFAGQGEIINNEQFF.

The chain couples TRBV6-5 to TRBJ2-1; the D gene is possibly TRBD2 (6 bases). The V gene's germline CDR1 is MNHEY and CDR2 SVGAGI. V lost 6 bases to trimming and J lost 7 bases, with 13 bases between them. This CDR3 is built from 13 residues. The CDR3 spells CASRLARGNEQFF. The CDR3 DNA reads TGTGCCAGCAGGCTAGCGAGAGGGAATGAGCAGTTCTTC.